This T cell receptor beta chain was sequenced during a study of regulatory T cells in long-lasting Graves disease. In this sample, this clonotype turned up many times. CDR3 regions were amplified by Arm-PCR using iRepertoire HTBI primers to build TCR beta libraries. Using its own MiXCR run on the multiplex PCR reads, TCRdb lists one record per CDR3 protein. The sample contains approximately 390,000 distinct CDR3 sequences, 15% to 20% of which appear only once. Time point described: newly diagnosed GD, antithyroid drugs for less than 3 months. Following extraction of RNA from PBMCs, that RNA was used to make the TCR library. CDR1 is GTSNPN and CDR2 is SVGIG in the germline V gene (reference sequence). The CDR3 is made up of 14 amino acids. V lost 1 base and J 6 bases, leaving 15 bases between the germline ends. This sample also belongs to another study, concerning T cells in Graves' hyperthyroidism and ophthalmopathy.

The clonotype comes from a woman aged 18-29 years with Graves disease. This chain connects TRBV30 to TRBJ1-1; maybe TRBD1 (5 bases). Sequencing used peripheral blood mononuclear cells (PBMCs), obtained at new diagnosis, from a patient treated with antithyroid drugs. The CDR3 DNA reads TGTGCCTGGAGTGCTCCGGGGCCAAGGGCTGAAGCTTTCTTT. Amino acids: CAWSAPGPRAEAFF.